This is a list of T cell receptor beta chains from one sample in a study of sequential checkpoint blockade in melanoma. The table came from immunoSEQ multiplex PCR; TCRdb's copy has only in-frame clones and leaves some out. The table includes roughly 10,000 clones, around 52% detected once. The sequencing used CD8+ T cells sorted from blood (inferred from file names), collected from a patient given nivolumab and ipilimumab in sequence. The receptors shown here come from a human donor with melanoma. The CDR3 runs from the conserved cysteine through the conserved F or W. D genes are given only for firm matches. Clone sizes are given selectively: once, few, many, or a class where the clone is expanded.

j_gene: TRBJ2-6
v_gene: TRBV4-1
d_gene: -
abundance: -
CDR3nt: TGCGCCAGCAGCCAAAACCAGGGTGATGGGGCCAACGTCCTGACTTTC
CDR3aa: CASSQNQGDGANVLTF

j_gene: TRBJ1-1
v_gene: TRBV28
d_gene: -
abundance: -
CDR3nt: TGTGCCAGCAGCCCTTCGACTAGCTTGAACACTGAAGCTTTCTTT
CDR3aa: CASSPSTSLNTEAFF

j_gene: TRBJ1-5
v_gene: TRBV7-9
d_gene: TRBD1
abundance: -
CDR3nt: TGTGCCAGCAGCGAACGTAGCCGGGACAGGGTTGGGGGGGGTCAGCCCCAGCATTTT
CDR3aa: CASSERSRDRVGGGQPQHF

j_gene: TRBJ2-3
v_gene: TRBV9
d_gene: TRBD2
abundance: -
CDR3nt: TGTGCCAGCAGCGTAGACCTAGCGGGAGGGCCCTTTGGCACAGATACGCAGTATTTT
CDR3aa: CASSVDLAGGPFGTDTQYF

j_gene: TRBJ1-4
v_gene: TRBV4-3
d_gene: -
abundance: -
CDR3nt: TGCGCCAGCAGCCAGGGCGCGACAGTCGCAACTAATGAAAAACTGTTTTTT
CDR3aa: CASSQGATVATNEKLFF

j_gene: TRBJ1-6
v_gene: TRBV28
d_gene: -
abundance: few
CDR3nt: TGTGCCAGCAGTTTATCGACAGTCAGCTCCTATAATTCACCCCTCCACTTT
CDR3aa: CASSLSTVSSYNSPLHF

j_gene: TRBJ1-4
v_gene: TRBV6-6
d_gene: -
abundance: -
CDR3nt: TGTGCCAGCAGTTACTCGGGGGCGGGTGAAAAACTGTTTTTT
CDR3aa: CASSYSGAGEKLFF

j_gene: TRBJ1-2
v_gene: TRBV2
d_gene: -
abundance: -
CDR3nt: TGTGCCAGCAGTAGGACAGTCTACACCTTC
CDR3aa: CASSRTVYTF

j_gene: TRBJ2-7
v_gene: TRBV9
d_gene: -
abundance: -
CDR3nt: TGTGCCGGGAGGCGGGGCCCCCGGTACGAGCAGTACTTC
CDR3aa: CAGRRGPRYEQYF

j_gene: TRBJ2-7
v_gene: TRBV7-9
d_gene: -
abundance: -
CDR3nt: TGTGCCAGCAGCCGAGCGGGGTGGAACAGGGTATACGAGCAGTACTTC
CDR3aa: CASSRAGWNRVYEQYF

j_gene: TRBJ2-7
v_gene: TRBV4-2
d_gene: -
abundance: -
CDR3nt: TGTGCCAGCAGCCCGAGCGACTCCGACGAGCAGTACTTC
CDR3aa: CASSPSDSDEQYF

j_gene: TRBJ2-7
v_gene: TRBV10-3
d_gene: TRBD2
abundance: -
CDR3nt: TGTGCCTCCTCGGGAGGGGAGGACGAGCAGTACTTC
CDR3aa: CASSGGEDEQYF

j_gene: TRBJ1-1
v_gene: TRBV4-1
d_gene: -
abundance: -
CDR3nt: TGCGCCAGCAGCCGCGACCTAGGGAACACTGAAGCTTTCTTT
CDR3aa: CASSRDLGNTEAFF

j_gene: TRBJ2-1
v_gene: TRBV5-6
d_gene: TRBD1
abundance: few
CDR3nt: TGTGCCAGCAGTTACAGGGGCGATGAGCAGTTCTTC
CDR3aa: CASSYRGDEQFF

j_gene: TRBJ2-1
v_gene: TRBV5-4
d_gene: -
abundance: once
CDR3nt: TGTGCCAGCAGCTTGGCCATGTATGAGCAGTTCTTC
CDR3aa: CASSLAMYEQFF

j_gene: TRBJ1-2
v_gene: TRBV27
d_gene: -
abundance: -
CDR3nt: TGTGCCAGCAGTCCCTCTAACTATGGCTACACCTTC
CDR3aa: CASSPSNYGYTF

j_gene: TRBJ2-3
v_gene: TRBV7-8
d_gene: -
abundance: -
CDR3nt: TGTGCCAGCAGCTTGGCGGGTGTCACTACAGATACGCAGTATTTT
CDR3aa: CASSLAGVTTDTQYF

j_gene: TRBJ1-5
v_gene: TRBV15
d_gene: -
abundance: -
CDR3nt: TGTGCCACCAGCAGAGATCGAACAGACCGCAATCAGCCCCAGCATTTT
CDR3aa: CATSRDRTDRNQPQHF

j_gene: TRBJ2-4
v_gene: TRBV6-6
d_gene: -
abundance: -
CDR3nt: TGTGCCAGCTGTAGTTCGGGCGGACTAGCCAAAAACATTCAGTACTTC
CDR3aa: CASCSSGGLAKNIQYF

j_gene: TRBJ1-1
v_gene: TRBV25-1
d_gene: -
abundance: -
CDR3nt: TGTGCCAGCCAACGAGGAGGTGAAGCTTTCTTT
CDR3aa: CASQRGGEAFF

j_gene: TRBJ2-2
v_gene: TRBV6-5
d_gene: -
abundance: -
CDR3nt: TGTGCCAGCAGTTACTCGTCAGGTTCGAACACCGGGGAGCTGTTTTTT
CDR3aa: CASSYSSGSNTGELFF

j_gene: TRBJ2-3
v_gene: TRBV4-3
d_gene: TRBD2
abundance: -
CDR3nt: TGCGCCAGCAGCCAATACCCCCCGAAACTAGCGGGGTCCTTCGATACGCAGTATTTT
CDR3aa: CASSQYPPKLAGSFDTQYF

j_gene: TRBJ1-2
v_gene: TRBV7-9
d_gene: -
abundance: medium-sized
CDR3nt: TGTGCCAGCAGCTTAGGGGGCACGGATGGCTACACCTTC
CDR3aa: CASSLGGTDGYTF

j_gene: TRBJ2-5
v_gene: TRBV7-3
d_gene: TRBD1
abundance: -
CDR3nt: TGTGCCAGCAGCTTAGGGACAGGGGGCCAAGAGACCCAGTACTTC
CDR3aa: CASSLGTGGQETQYF

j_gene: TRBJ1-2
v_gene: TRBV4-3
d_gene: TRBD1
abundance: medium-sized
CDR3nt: TGCGCCAGCAGCCACGACAGGGTAGTTAACTATGGCTACACCTTC
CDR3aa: CASSHDRVVNYGYTF

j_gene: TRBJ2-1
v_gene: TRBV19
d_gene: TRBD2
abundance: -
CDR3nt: TGTGCCACCAGAGGGAGGGCCGAATCAGATGAGCAGTTCTTC
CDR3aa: CATRGRAESDEQFF

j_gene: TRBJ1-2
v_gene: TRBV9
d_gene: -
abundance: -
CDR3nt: TGTGCCAGCAGCGTAGGATCGGACTATGGCTACACCTTC
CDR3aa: CASSVGSDYGYTF

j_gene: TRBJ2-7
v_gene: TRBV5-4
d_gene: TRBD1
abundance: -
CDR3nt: TGTGCCAGCAGCTGGGGGACAGGGCCCTTCGAGCAGTACTTC
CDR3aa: CASSWGTGPFEQYF

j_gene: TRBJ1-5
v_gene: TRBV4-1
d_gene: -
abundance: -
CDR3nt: TGCGCCAGCAGCCAAGTTCCGGGATCAAGGCAGCCCCAGCATTTT
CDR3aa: CASSQVPGSRQPQHF

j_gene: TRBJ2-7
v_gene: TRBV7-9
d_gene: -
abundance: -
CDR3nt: TGTGCCAGCAGCCATGCAGGGGACGAGCAGTACTTC
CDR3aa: CASSHAGDEQYF

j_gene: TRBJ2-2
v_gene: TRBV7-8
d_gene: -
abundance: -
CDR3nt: TGTGCCAGCAGCTTTGAAGGGGCCGGGGAGCTGTTTTTT
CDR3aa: CASSFEGAGELFF

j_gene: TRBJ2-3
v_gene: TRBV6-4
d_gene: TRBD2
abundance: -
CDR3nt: TGTGCCAGCAGCCCCACTAGCGGGGGCACAGATACGCAGTATTTT
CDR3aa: CASSPTSGGTDTQYF

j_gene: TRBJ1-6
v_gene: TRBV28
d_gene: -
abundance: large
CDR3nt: TGTGCCAGCAGTCCCTCGGGGAGGTCACCCCTCCACTTT
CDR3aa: CASSPSGRSPLHF

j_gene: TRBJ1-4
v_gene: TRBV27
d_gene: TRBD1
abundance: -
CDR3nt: TGTGCCAGCAGTATCTGGACAGGTGCTAATGAAAAACTGCTTTTT
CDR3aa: CASSIWTGANEKLLF

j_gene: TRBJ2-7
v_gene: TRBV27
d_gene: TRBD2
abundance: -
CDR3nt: TGTGCCAGCAGTCTCGGGGGGAGGGCGGGCTTCTACGAGCAGTACTTC
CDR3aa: CASSLGGRAGFYEQYF

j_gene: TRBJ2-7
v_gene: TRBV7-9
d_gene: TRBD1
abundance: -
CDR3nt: TGTGCCAGCAGCCAAAGGGCCCGCGCAGGGGGAATCTACGAGCAGTACTTC
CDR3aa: CASSQRARAGGIYEQYF

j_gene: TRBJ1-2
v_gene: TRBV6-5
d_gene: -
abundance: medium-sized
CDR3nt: TGTGCCAGCAGTTTGCCCGGACAGAATGGCTACACCTTC
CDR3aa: CASSLPGQNGYTF